This is a list of T cell receptor beta chains from one sample in a study of blood T cell repertoires in COVID-19. Generated by immunoSEQ multiplex PCR, the TCRdb table keeps only in-frame clones and is missing some. The table shows 150,000 or so clones, with roughly 89% occurring only once. Material: peripheral blood. Every receptor here comes from a man aged 50-60 years with acute or convalescent COVID-19. Each CDR3 is given with its conserved first and last residue. The D gene is left open where the match is weak. Expanded clones are given a class, and other clones once, few, many or no size at all.

clone_size | d_call | j_call | v_call | cdr3_nt | cdr3_aa
- | - | TRBJ2-2 | TRBV11-3 | TGTGCCAGCAGCCGAGAACTAGGAACGGACACCGGGGAGCTGTTTTTT | CASSRELGTDTGELFF
- | TRBD1 | TRBJ1-4 | TRBV30 | TGTGCCTGGAGGGCAGGGGGCTTTAGGGAAAAACTGTTTTTT | CAWRAGGFREKLFF
- | - | TRBJ1-1 | TRBV30 | TGTGCCTGGAGTGTATCTCCGAACACTGAAGCTTTCTTT | CAWSVSPNTEAFF
- | - | TRBJ1-5 | TRBV28 | TGTGCCAGCAGTTTAGGTTGGCAGATTTATAGCAATCAGCCCCAGCATTTT | CASSLGWQIYSNQPQHF
- | TRBD1 | TRBJ2-6 | TRBV20-1 | TGCAGTGCTAGTAGCCGCGTTGAGACAGGGGGCTCTGGGGCCAACGTCCTGACTTTC | CSASSRVETGGSGANVLTF
- | TRBD1 | TRBJ2-3 | TRBV28 | TGTGCCAGCAGGACCGATGGACAGGGGACAGATACGCAGTATTTT | CASRTDGQGTDTQYF
- | - | TRBJ2-3 | TRBV4-3 | TGCGCCAGCAGCCAAGATCGTCCAGGGCCACAGGGTACGCAGTATTTT | CASSQDRPGPQGTQYF
- | - | TRBJ1-5 | TRBV11-2 | TGTGCCAGCAGCTTAGACGGGACAACCAATCAGCCCCAGCATTTT | CASSLDGTTNQPQHF
- | TRBD1 | TRBJ2-2 | TRBV10-1 | TGCGCCAGCAGTGAGGACAGGGCGAACACCGGGGAGCTGTTTTTT | CASSEDRANTGELFF
- | - | TRBJ1-1 | TRBV5-1 | TGCGCCAGCAGCTTGGGCGGCCTTGAAGCTTTCTTT | CASSLGGLEAFF
- | - | TRBJ2-5 | TRBV7-6 | TGTGCCAGCAGCTTAGGGCAGGGTATAACGGGAGAGACCCAGTACTTC | CASSLGQGITGETQYF
- | - | TRBJ2-1 | TRBV5-1 | TGCGCCAGCAGCTTCCCAACAGGCTACAGCTCCTACAATGAGCAGTTCTTC | CASSFPTGYSSYNEQFF
- | - | TRBJ1-2 | TRBV12-3/TRBV12-4 | TGTGCCAGCAGTCAGTCACAGGGCTCTGGCTACACCTTC | CASSQSQGSGYTF
- | TRBD1 | TRBJ1-6 | TRBV6-1 | TGTGCCAGCAGTGAAGTCGGGACAGGGTATTCACCCCTCCACTTT | CASSEVGTGYSPLHF
- | TRBD2 | TRBJ2-1 | TRBV7-6 | TGTGCCAGCAGCCCCCCCATTTTTAGCGGGGTTAATGAGCAGTTCTTC | CASSPPIFSGVNEQFF
- | - | TRBJ1-2 | TRBV6-2/TRBV6-3 | TGTGCCAGCAGTTACGTCCGCTATGGCTACACCTTC | CASSYVRYGYTF
- | - | TRBJ1-5 | TRBV6-2/TRBV6-3 | TGTGCCAGCAGTGTAACAGATTATCAGCCCCAGCATTTT | CASSVTDYQPQHF
- | TRBD1 | TRBJ2-1 | TRBV18 | TGTGCCAGCTCACCCCAGGGGGTCGGCAATGAGCAGTTCTTC | CASSPQGVGNEQFF
- | - | TRBJ1-4 | TRBV18 | TGTGCCAGCTCACCAGTTCCAAATCGCGTCCGGGAAAAACTGTTTTTT | CASSPVPNRVREKLFF
- | TRBD2 | TRBJ2-1 | TRBV4-3 | TGCGCCAGCAGCCGGACCCCGGGACTACCTCCCGGTGAGCAGTTCTTC | CASSRTPGLPPGEQFF
- | - | TRBJ2-7 | TRBV19 | TGTGCCAGTAGTCCTACAGGGAGCTCCTACGAGCAGTACTTC | CASSPTGSSYEQYF
- | TRBD1 | TRBJ2-7 | TRBV3-1/TRBV3-2 | TGTGCCAGCGCCAGGGGGAGTGCTTACGAGCAGTACTTC | CASARGSAYEQYF
- | - | TRBJ1-1 | TRBV7-3 | TGTGCCAGCAGCTGGGGACAGAACACTGAAGCTTTCTTT | CASSWGQNTEAFF
- | - | TRBJ2-1 | TRBV2 | TGTGCCAGCAGTGACCTTGACAGAAACAATGAGCAGTTCTTC | CASSDLDRNNEQFF
- | - | TRBJ2-7 | TRBV20-1 | TGCAGTGCTAGTGACCTAACCGCGCAGTACTTC | CSASDLTAQYF
- | TRBD1 | TRBJ2-4 | TRBV28 | TGTGCCAGCAGTTCCCCAGGGGGCCTTGTTCAGTACTTC | CASSSPGGLVQYF
- | - | TRBJ1-1 | TRBV7-9 | TGTGCCAGCAGCCCTCTCAACTCTGAAGCTTTCTTT | CASSPLNSEAFF
few | TRBD1 | TRBJ1-1 | TRBV27 | TGTGCCAGCGGACAGGGGGCATCGAGGACTGAAGCTTTCTTT | CASGQGASRTEAFF
- | TRBD1 | TRBJ1-6 | TRBV7-8 | TGTGCCAGCAGCTCCCTAGGCCCGGGACAGTCTTATAATTCACCCCTCCACTTT | CASSSLGPGQSYNSPLHF
- | - | TRBJ2-5 | TRBV3-1/TRBV3-2 | TGTGCCAGCAGCCAAATAGATCGTCTGTTCCAAGAGACCCAGTACTTC | CASSQIDRLFQETQYF
- | - | TRBJ2-5 | TRBV7-3 | TGTGCCAGCAGCCGTTCTAATAGCGAGACCCAGTACTTC | CASSRSNSETQYF
- | TRBD2 | TRBJ2-2 | TRBV7-2 | TGTGCCAGCAGCACAGGACTAGCGGGAGGGGCCGGGGAGCTGTTTTTT | CASSTGLAGGAGELFF
- | TRBD1 | TRBJ2-1 | TRBV12-3/TRBV12-4 | TGTGCCAGCAGATGGACAGGGGAGCAGTTCTTC | CASRWTGEQFF
- | - | TRBJ1-1 | TRBV10-3 | TGTGCCATTAAAGAGAACAGCATGAACACTGAAGCTTTCTTT | CAIKENSMNTEAFF
- | - | TRBJ2-1 | TRBV5-8 | TGTGCCAGCAGCTTCGCCGGGACTTCGATTAACAATGAGCAGTTCTTC | CASSFAGTSINNEQFF
- | - | TRBJ1-6 | TRBV5-4 | TGTGCCAGCAGCTTGGAGGCAGGGTCAAATTCACCCCTCCACTTT | CASSLEAGSNSPLHF
- | TRBD1 | TRBJ1-5 | TRBV30 | TGTGCCTGGAGTGCCGGGACAGGGGGCTTTCAGCCCCAGCATTTT | CAWSAGTGGFQPQHF
- | TRBD1 | TRBJ1-2 | TRBV28 | TGTGCCAGCAGACGACAGGGGGCCTATGGCTACACCTTC | CASRRQGAYGYTF
- | - | TRBJ2-7 | TRBV11-2 | TGTGCCAGCAGCTTAGGCCCCAGATACGAGCAGTACTTC | CASSLGPRYEQYF
once | - | TRBJ2-3 | TRBV30 | TGTGCCGGATCAGCGAGCACAGATACGCAGTATTTT | CAGSASTDTQYF
- | - | TRBJ2-2 | TRBV15 | TGTGCCACCAGCAGGAGAGGGAACACCGGGGAGCTGTTTTTT | CATSRRGNTGELFF
- | - | TRBJ1-1 | TRBV28 | TGTGCCAGCAGCTCCTCAGGGGTCAACACTGAAGCTTTCTTT | CASSSSGVNTEAFF
- | TRBD1 | TRBJ2-1 | TRBV24-1 | TGTGCCACCAGTGCCCGAGGGGGCGGTGAATACAATGAGCAGTTCTTC | CATSARGGGEYNEQFF
- | - | TRBJ1-2 | TRBV5-1 | TGCGCCAGCAGCTTTTCGAACTTTAGATATTATGGCTACACCTTC | CASSFSNFRYYGYTF